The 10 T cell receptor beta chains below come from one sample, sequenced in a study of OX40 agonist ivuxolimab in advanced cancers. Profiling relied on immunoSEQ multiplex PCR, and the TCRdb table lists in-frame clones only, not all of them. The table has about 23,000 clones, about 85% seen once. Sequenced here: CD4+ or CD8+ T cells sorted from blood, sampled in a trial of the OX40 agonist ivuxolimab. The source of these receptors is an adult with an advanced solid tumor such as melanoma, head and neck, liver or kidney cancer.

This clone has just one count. The CDR3 DNA follows: TGTGCCAGCAGCTTGCGGCGGAAATTAATGAACACTGAAGCTTTCTTT. It is translated as CASSLRRKLMNTEAFF. The chain combines TRBV5-6 with TRBJ1-1, with no clear D. The ends were cut back, 1 base at V and 0 bases at J, with 13 bases in the middle. Germline CDR1 SGHDT, CDR2 YYEEEE. The CDR3 runs to 16 residues.

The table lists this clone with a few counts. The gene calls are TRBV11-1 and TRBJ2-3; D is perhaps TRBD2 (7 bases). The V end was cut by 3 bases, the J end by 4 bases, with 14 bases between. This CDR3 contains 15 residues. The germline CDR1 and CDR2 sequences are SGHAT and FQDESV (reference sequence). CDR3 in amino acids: CASSFWGGRPDTQYF. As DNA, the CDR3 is TGTGCCAGCAGCTTTTGGGGGGGCCGCCCAGATACGCAGTATTTT.

CDR3: CASTWGDRRSYEQYF. Written as DNA, the CDR3 is TGTGCCAGCACCTGGGGGGACAGGCGATCCTACGAGCAGTACTTC. The chain employs TRBV5-6 and TRBJ2-7; 8 bases map to TRBD1. Germline CDR1 reads SGHDT; CDR2 reads YYEEEE. J lost 1 base, V lost 6 bases, and 9 bases had no gene match. The CDR3 consists of 15 residues.

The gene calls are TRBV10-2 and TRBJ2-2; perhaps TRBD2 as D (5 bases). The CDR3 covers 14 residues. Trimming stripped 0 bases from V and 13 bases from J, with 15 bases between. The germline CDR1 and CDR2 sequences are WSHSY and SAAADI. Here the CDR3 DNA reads TGCGCCAGCAGTGAGTCGAGGGAACGGGGTCCGCTGTTTTTT. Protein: CASSESRERGPLFF.

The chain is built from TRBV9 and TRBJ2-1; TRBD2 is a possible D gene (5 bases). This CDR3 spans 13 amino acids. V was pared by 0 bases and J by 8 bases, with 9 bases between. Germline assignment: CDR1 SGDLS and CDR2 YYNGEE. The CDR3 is CASSVAGNDEQFF. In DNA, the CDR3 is TGTGCCAGCAGCGTAGCCGGGAACGATGAGCAGTTCTTC.

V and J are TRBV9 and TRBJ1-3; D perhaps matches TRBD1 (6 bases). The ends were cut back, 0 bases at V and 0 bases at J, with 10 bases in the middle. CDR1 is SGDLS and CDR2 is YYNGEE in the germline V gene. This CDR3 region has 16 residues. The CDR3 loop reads CASSVADSLSGNTIYF. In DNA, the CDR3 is TGTGCCAGCAGCGTAGCGGACAGCCTCTCTGGAAACACCATATATTTT.

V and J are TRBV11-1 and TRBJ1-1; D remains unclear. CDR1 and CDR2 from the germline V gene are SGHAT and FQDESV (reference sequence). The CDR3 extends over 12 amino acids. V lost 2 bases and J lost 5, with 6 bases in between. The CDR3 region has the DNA TGTGCCAGCAGCTTATGGGGTACTGAAGCTTTCTTT. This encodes CASSLWGTEAFF.

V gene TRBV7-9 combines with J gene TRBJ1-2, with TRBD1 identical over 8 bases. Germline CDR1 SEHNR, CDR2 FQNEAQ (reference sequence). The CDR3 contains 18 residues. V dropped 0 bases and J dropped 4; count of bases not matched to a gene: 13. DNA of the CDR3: TGTGCCAGCAGCTTAGCGCATGGCGACAGGGGACGGGGCTATGGCTACACCTTC. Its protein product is CASSLAHGDRGRGYGYTF. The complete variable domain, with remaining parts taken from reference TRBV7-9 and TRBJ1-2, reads DTGVSQNPRHKITKRGQNVTFRCDPISEHNRLYWYRQTLGQGPEFLTYFQNEAQLEKSRLLSDRFSAERPKGSFSTLEIQRTEQGDSAMYLCASSLAHGDRGRGYGYTFGSGTRLTVV.

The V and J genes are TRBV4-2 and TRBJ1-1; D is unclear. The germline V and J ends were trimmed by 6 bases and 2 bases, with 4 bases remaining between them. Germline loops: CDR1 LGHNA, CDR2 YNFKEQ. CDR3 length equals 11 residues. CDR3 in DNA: TGTGCCAGCAGTCTAAACACTGAAGCTTTCTTT. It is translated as CASSLNTEAFF.

As DNA, the CDR3 is TGCGCCAGCAGCCAAGATCGGCGGGGGACCCACAATGAGCAGTTCTTC. Translated: CASSQDRRGTHNEQFF. V and J are TRBV4-3 and TRBJ2-1; TRBD2 aligns across 7 bases. The length of the CDR3 is 16 residues. J was trimmed by 5 bases and V by 0 bases; bases with no gene match: 7. Germline V lookup: CDR1 LGHNA, CDR2 YSLEER.